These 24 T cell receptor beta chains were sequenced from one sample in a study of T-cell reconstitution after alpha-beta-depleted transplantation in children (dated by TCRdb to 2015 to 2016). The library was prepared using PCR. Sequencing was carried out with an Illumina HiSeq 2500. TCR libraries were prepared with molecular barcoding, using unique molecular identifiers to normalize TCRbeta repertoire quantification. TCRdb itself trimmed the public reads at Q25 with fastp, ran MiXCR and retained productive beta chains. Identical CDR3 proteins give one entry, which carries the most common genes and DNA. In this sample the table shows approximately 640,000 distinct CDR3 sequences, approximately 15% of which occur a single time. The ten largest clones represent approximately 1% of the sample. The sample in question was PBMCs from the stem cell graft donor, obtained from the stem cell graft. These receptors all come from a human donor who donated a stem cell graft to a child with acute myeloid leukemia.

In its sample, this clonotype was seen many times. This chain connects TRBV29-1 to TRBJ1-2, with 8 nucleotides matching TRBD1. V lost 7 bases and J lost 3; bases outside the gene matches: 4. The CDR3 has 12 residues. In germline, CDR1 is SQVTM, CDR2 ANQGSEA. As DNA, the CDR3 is TGCAGCGCCACACAGGGGGACTATGGCTACACCTTC. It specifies CSATQGDYGYTF.

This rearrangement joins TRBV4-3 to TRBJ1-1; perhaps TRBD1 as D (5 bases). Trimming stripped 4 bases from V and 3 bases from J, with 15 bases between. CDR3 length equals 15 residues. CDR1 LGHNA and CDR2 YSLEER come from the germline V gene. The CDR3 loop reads CASSPLGTSDTEAFF. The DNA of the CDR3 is TGCGCCAGCAGCCCACTAGGGACGTCGGACACTGAAGCTTTCTTT.

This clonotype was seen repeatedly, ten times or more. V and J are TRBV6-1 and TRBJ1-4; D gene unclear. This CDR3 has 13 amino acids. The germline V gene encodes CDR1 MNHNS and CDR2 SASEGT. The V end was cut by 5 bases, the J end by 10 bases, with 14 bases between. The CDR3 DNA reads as TGTGCCAGCAGTATGGACGGGCGAGGAAAACTGTTTTTT. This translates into CASSMDGRGKLFF.

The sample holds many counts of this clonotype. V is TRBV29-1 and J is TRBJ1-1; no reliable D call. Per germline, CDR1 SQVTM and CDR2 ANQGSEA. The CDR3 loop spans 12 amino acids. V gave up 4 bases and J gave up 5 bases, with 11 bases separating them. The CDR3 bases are TGCAGCGTTGCTAAGGGAGGGACTGAAGCTTTCTTT. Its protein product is CSVAKGGTEAFF.

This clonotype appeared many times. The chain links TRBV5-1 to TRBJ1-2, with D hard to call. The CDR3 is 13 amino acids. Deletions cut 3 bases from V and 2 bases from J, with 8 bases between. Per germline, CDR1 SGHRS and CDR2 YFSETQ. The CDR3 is CASSSDLNYGYTF. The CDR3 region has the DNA TGCGCCAGCAGCTCGGATCTCAACTATGGCTACACCTTC.

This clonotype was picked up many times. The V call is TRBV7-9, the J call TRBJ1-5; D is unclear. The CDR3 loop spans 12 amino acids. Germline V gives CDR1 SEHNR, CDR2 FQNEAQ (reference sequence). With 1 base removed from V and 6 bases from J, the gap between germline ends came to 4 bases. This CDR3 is CASSLEGQPQHF. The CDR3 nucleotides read TGTGCCAGCAGCTTAGAAGGTCAGCCCCAGCATTTT.

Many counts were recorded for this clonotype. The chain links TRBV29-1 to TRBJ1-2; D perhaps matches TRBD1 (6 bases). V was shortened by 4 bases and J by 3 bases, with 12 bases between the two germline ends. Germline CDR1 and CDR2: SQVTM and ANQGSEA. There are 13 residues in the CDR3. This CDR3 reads CSVVTGLDYGYTF. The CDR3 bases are TGCAGCGTTGTAACAGGGCTCGACTATGGCTACACCTTC. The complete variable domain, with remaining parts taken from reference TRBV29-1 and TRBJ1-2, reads SAVISQKPSRDICQRGTSLTIQCQVDSQVTMMFWYRQQPGQSLTLIATANQGSEATYESGFVIDKFPISRPNLTFSTLTVSNMSPEDSSIYLCSVVTGLDYGYTFGSGTRLTVV.

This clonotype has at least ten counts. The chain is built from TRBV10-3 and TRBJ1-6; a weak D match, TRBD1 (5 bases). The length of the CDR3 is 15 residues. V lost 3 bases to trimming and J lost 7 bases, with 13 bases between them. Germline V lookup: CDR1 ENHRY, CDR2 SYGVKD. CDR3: CAISDPGTENSPLHF. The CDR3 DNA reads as TGTGCCATCAGTGATCCCGGGACGGAGAATTCACCCCTCCACTTT.

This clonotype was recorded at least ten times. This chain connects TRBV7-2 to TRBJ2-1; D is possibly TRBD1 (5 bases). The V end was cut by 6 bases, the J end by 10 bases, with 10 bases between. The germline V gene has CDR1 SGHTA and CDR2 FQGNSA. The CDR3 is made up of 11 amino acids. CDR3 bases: TGTGCCAGCAGTTTAAAGGGGGAGCAGTTCTTC. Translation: CASSLKGEQFF.

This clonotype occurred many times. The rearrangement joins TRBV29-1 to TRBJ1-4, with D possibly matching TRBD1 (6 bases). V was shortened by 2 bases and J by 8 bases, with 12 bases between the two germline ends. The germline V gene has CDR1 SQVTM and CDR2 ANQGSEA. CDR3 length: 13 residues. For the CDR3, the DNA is TGCAGCGTTGAAACCGGGGGCGACGAAAAACTGTTTTTT. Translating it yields CSVETGGDEKLFF.

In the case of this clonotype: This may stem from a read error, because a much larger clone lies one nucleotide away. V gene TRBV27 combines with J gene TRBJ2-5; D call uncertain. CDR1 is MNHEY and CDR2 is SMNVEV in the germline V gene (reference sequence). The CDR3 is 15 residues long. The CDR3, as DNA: TGTGCCAGCAGTTTATCGGCCAACCGTCAAGAGACCCCGTACTTC. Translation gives CASSLSANRQETPYF.

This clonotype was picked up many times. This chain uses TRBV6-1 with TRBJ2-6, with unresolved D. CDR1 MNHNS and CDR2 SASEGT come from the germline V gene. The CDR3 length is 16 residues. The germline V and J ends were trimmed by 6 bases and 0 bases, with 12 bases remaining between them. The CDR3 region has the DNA TGTGCCAGCAGGGATACCTATAGCTCTGGGGCCAACGTCCTGACTTTC. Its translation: CASRDTYSSGANVLTF.

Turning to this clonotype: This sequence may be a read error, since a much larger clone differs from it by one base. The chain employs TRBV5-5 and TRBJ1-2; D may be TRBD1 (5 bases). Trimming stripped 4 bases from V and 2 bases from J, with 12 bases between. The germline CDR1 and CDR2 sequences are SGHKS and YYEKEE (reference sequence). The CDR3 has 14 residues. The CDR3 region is CASSLGPVNYGYTF. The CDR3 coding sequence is TGTGCCAGCAGCCTGGGGCCAGTCAACTATGGCTACACCTTC.

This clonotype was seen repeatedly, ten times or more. This CDR3 is CASSLRVGGNSPLHF. The CDR3 region has the DNA TGTGCCAGCAGCTTAAGGGTTGGGGGGAATTCACCCCTCCACTTT. The genes are TRBV7-2 and TRBJ1-6, with D possibly TRBD1 on 5 matching bases. Germline values: CDR1 SGHTA, CDR2 FQGNSA. CDR3 length equals 15 residues. Trimming took 2 bases from V and 7 from J, leaving 12 bases between them.

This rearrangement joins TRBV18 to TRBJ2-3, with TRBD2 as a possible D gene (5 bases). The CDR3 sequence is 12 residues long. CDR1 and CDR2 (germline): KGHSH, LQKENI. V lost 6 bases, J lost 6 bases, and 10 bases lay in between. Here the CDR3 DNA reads TGTGCCAGCTCTCTACTAGTGGATACGCAGTATTTT. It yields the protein CASSLLVDTQYF. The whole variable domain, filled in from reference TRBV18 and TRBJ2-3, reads NAGVMQNPRHLVRRRGQEARLRCSPMKGHSHVYWYRQLPEEGLKFMVYLQKENIIDESGMPKERFSAEFPKEGPSILRIQQVVRGDSAAYFCASSLLVDTQYFGPGTRLTVL.

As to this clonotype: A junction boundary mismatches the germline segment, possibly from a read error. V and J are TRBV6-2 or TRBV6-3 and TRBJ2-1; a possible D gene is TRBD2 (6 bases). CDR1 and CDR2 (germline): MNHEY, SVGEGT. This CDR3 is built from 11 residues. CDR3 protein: CASSWAGQVSF. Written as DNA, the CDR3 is TGTGCCAGCAGTTGGGCGGGGCAAGTTTCCTTC.

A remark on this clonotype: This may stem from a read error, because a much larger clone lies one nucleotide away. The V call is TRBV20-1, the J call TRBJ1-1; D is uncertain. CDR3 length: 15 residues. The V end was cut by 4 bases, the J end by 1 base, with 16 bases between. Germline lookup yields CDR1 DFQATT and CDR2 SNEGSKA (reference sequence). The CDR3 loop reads CSATPKRQANTEAFF. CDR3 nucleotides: TGCAGTGCTACCCCTAAACGGCAGGCGAACACTGAAGCTTTCTTT.

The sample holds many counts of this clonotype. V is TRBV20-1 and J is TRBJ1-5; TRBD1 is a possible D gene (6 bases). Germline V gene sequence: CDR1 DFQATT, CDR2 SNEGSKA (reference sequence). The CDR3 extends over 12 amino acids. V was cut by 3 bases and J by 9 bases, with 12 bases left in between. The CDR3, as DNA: TGCAGTGCTAGGGCAGGGGCTTTGCCCCAGCATTTT. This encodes CSARAGALPQHF.

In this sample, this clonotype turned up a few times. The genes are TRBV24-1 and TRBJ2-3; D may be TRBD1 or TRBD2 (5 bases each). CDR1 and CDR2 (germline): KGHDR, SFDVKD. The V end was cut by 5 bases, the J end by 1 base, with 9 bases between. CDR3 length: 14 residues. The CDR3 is CATSAGAGTDTQYF. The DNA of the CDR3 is TGTGCCACCAGTGCCGGGGCGGGCACAGATACGCAGTATTTT.

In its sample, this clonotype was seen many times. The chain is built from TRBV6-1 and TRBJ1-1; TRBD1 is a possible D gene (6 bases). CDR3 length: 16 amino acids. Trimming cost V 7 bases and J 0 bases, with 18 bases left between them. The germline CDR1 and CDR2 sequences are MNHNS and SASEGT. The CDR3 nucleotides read TGTGCCAGCAAAATCCTCCCCCAGGGGATGAACACTGAAGCTTTCTTT. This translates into CASKILPQGMNTEAFF.

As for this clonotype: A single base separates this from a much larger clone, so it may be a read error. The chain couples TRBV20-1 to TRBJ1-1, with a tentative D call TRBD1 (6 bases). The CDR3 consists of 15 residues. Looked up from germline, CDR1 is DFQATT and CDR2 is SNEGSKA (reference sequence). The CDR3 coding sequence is TGCAGTGCTAGAGTGGCCGGACAGATGAACACTGAAACTTTCTTT. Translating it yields CSARVAGQMNTETFF.

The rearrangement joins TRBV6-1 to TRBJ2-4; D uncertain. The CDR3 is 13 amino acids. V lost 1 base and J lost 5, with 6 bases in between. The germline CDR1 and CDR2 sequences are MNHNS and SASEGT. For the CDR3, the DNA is TGTGCCAGCAGTGAAGTGTGCCAAAACATTCAGTACTTC. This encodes CASSEVCQNIQYF.

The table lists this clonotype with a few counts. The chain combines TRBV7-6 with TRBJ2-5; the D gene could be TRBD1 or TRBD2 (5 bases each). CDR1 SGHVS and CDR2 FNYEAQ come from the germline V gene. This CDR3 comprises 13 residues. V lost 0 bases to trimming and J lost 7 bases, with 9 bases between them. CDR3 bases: TGTGCCAGCAGCTTAGCCAAGAGGGGGACCCAGTACTTC. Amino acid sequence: CASSLAKRGTQYF.

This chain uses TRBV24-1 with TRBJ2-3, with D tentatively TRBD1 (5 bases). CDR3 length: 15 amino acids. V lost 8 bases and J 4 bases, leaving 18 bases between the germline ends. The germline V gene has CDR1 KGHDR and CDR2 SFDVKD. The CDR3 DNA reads TGTGCCACCACTGAAATGGACACGGCGGCAGATACGCAGTATTTT. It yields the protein CATTEMDTAADTQYF.